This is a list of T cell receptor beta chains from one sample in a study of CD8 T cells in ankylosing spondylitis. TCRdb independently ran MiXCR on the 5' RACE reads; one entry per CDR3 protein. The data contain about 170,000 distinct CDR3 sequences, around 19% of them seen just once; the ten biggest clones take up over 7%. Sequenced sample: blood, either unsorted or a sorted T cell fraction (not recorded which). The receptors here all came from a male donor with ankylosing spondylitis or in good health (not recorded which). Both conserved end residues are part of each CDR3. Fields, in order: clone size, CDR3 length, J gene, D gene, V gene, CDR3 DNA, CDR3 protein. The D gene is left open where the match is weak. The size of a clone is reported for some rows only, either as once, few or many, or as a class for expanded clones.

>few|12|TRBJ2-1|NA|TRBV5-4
TGTGCCAGCAGCTTGCTCCCGGATGAGCAGTTCTTC
CASSLLPDEQFF
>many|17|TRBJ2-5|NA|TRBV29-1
TGCAGCGTTGGCGATCCCGGACGGGTGTATTTCGAAGAGACCCAGTACTTC
CSVGDPGRVYFEETQYF
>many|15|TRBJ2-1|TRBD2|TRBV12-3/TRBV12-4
TGTGCCAGCAGTTTAGTACTAGCGGGCCACAATGAGCAGTTCTTC
CASSLVLAGHNEQFF
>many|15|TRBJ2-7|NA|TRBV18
TGTGCCAGCTCACCAAACCAGGGCGTCAACGCCGAGCAGTACTTC
CASSPNQGVNAEQYF
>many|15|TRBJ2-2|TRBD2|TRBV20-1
TGCAGTGCGAGCAGCCTAGCGGGAGCGGTCGGGGAGCTGTTTTTT
CSASSLAGAVGELFF
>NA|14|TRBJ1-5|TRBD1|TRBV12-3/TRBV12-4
TGTGCCAGCAGTCCCCGACAGGGAATTCAGCCCCAGCATTTT
CASSPRQGIQPQHF
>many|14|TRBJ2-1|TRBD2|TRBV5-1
TGCGCCAGCAGCTTCAGCGGGAGGGACAATGAGCAGTTCTTC
CASSFSGRDNEQFF
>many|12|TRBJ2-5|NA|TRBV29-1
TGCAGCGTCCAGGCAGGAGGGGAGACCCAGTACTTC
CSVQAGGETQYF
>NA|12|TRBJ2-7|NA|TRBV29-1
TGCAGCGTTGATGGTCGGGGAAACGAGCAGTACTTC
CSVDGRGNEQYF
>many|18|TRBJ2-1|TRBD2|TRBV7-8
TGTGCCAGCAGCTCTACTGCCGGGACTAGCGGTTCCTACAATGAGCAGTTCTTC
CASSSTAGTSGSYNEQFF
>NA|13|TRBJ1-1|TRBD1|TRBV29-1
TGCAGCGTCGCGGGACAGATGAACACTGAAGCTTTCTTT
CSVAGQMNTEAFF
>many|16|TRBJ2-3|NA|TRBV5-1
TGCGCCAGCAGCTTGGCCACAGGGAAATTAACAGATACGCAGTATTTT
CASSLATGKLTDTQYF
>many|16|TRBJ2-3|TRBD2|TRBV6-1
TGTGCCAGCAGCCACCGGACTAGCGGAAGCACAGATACGCAGTATTTT
CASSHRTSGSTDTQYF
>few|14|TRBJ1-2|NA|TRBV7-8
TGTGCCAGCAGCCCGGGGCAGTTCGGTTATGGCTACACCTTC
CASSPGQFGYGYTF
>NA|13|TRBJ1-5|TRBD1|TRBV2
TGTGCCAGCACTCAGGGGGCTTCTCAGCCCCAGCATTTT
CASTQGASQPQHF
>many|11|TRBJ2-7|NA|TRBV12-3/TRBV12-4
TGTGCCAGCTCGGGTAACTCGGGCCAGTACTTC
CASSGNSGQYF
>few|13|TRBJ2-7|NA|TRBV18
TGTGCCAGCTCACCTACGGAGGGCCACGAGCAGTACTTC
CASSPTEGHEQYF
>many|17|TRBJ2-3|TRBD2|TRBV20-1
TGCAGTGCCCACCTATTAGGACTAGCGGAATTCACAGATACGCAGTATTTT
CSAHLLGLAEFTDTQYF
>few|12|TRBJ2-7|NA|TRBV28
TGTGCCAGCAGTACCCGGATGAGGGAGCAGTACTTC
CASSTRMREQYF
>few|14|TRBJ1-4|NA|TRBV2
TGTGCCAGCAGTGAAATCGGGGGAGATGAAAAACTGTTTTTT
CASSEIGGDEKLFF
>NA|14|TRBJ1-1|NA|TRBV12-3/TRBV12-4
TGTGCCAGCAGTACGGGACGTCAGAACACTGAAGCTTTCTTT
CASSTGRQNTEAFF
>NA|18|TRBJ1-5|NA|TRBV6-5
TGTGCCAGCAGTTACTCTACTCCTTACAGTAATCGCAATCAGCCCCAGCATTTT
CASSYSTPYSNRNQPQHF
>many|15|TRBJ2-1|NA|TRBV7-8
TGTGCCAGCAGCTTAAGGGAGTTCGGCTACAATGAGCAGTTCTTC
CASSLREFGYNEQFF
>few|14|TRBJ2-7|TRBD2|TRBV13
TGTGCCAGCAGCCTAGCGGGAGCGGCCTACGAGCAGTACTTC
CASSLAGAAYEQYF
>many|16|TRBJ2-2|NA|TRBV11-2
TGTGCCAGCAGCTTAGTGGCCATCCGCCTAACCGGGGAGCTGTTTTTT
CASSLVAIRLTGELFF
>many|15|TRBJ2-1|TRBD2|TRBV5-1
TGCGCCAGCAGCTTGGGGACTAGCGTGGGTAATGAGCAGTTCTTC
CASSLGTSVGNEQFF
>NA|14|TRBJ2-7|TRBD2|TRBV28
TGTGCCAGATCCGTAGCGGGGAACTCCTACGAGCAGTACTTC
CARSVAGNSYEQYF
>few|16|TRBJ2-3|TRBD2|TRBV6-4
TGTGCCAGCAGCGCGACCGGGACTAGCGGGGGCAAGGCGCAGTATTTT
CASSATGTSGGKAQYF
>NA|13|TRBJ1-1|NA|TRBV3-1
TGTGCCAGCAGCCAAGAACAGAACACTGAAGCTTTCTTT
CASSQEQNTEAFF
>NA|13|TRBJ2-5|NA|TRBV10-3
TGTGCCATCAGTGTCAGTGGGTGGGAGACCCAGTACTTC
CAISVSGWETQYF
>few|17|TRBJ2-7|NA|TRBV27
TGTGCCAGCAGTTTATCCGGGATGCTCTGGCGGGAATACGAGCAGTACTTC
CASSLSGMLWREYEQYF
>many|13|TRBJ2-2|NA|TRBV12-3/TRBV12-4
TGTGCCATCACCGGGATTCCACCCGGGGAGCTGTTTTTT
CAITGIPPGELFF
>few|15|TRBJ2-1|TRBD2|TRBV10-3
TGTGCCATCAGCCAGCGGACTAGCGATTCCGATGAGCAGTTCTTC
CAISQRTSDSDEQFF
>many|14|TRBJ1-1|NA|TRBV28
TGTGCCAGCAGTCCGGCGACACCGAACACTGAAGCTTTCTTT
CASSPATPNTEAFF
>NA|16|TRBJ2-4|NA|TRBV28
TGTGCCAGCAGTTTCCCAGGAGAGGGGAGGAGAAACATTCAGTACTTC
CASSFPGEGRRNIQYF
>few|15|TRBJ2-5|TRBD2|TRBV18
TGTGCCAGCTCACCACCGGGACTAGCGGCAGCGACCCAGTACTTC
CASSPPGLAAATQYF
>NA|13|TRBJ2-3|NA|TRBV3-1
TGTGCCAGCAGCGCCGGGAGCGGAGATACGCAGTATTTT
CASSAGSGDTQYF
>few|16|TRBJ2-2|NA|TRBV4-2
TGTGCCAGCAGCTCCTCGGGTGGCTGGCCAACCGGGGAGCTGTTTTTT
CASSSSGGWPTGELFF